The next 21 T cell receptor beta chains were all read from a single sample in a study of CD8 T cells in ankylosing spondylitis. MiXCR, run by TCRdb on the 5' RACE reads, gives a single entry per CDR3 protein. Altogether about 130,000 distinct CDR3 sequences are present, around 6.6% being singletons, with the ten largest covering around an eighth. The sample comprised blood, either unsorted or a sorted T cell fraction (not recorded which). All receptors come from a female donor with ankylosing spondylitis or in good health (not recorded which).

Ten or more counts support this clonotype. The rearrangement joins TRBV5-1 to TRBJ2-4; 8 bases match TRBD1. V was clipped by 4 bases and J by 10 bases; unmatched bases: 10. From germline, CDR1 is SGHRS and CDR2 YFSETQ. CDR3 size: 14 residues. The CDR3, as DNA: TGCGCCAGCAGCCTCGGGACAGGTCGAGGGATTCAGTACTTC. As protein: CASSLGTGRGIQYF.

This clonotype appeared many times. The CDR3 spells CSARESRQPQHF. The CDR3 bases are TGCAGTGCTAGGGAGTCCCGCCAGCCCCAGCATTTT. The V gene is TRBV20-1, the J gene TRBJ1-5; no firm D call. This CDR3 comprises 12 residues. Germline assignment: CDR1 DFQATT and CDR2 SNEGSKA (reference sequence). Between the trimmed V and J ends, which lost 3 bases and 7 bases, there was a span of 10 bases.

This clonotype has ten or more counts. The chain links TRBV6-1 to TRBJ2-1, with 7 bases aligning to TRBD1. CDR1 is MNHNS, CDR2 SASEGT, per germline. The trim removed 7 bases at V and 3 bases at J, leaving 6 bases unmatched. This CDR3 is 14 amino acids long. The CDR3 DNA is TGTGCCAGCAACGAGGGGACAGACTACAATGAGCAGTTCTTC. Its translation is CASNEGTDYNEQFF.

This clonotype was found many times. V usage is TRBV5-1 and J usage is TRBJ1-3, with 8 nucleotides matching TRBD1. Trimming cost V 4 bases and J 2 bases; bases outside gene matches: 5. The CDR3 is 15 amino acids. From germline, CDR1 is SGHRS and CDR2 YFSETQ. The CDR3 DNA reads as TGCGCCAGCAGCGTGGGACAGGCAGCTGGAAACACCATATATTTT. The encoded protein is CASSVGQAAGNTIYF. Using reference TRBV5-1 and TRBJ1-3 for the parts outside the CDR3, the full variable domain is KAGVTQTPRYLIKTRGQQVTLSCSPISGHRSVSWYQQTPGQGLQFLFEYFSETQRNKGNFPGRFSGRQFSNSRSEMNVSTLELGDSALYLCASSVGQAAGNTIYFGEGSWLTVV.

This clonotype was recorded many times. J is TRBJ1-2 and V is TRBV5-1; D is ambiguous. Germline CDR1 is SGHRS and CDR2 is YFSETQ. V was trimmed by 7 bases and J by 5 bases, leaving 18 bases between them. The CDR3 runs to 14 residues. The CDR3 spells CASGRDGEAYGYTF. In DNA form, the CDR3 reads TGCGCCAGCGGAAGGGATGGGGAGGCTTATGGCTACACCTTC.

This clonotype has ten or more counts. The CDR3: CASSQDLDRETYEQYF. The CDR3 nucleotides read TGCGCCAGCAGCCAAGATCTTGACAGGGAGACCTACGAGCAGTACTTC. The rearrangement joins TRBV4-3 to TRBJ2-7, with 7 nucleotides matching TRBD1. The CDR3 runs 16 residues. The V gene's germline CDR1 is LGHNA and CDR2 YSLEER. The J segment lost 2 bases and the V segment lost 0 bases, leaving 7 bases of the junction unmatched.

This clonotype was observed at least ten times. CDR3 in DNA: TGTGCCAGCAGTTTTGACAGAGTACGTGGAGATACGCAGTATTTT. This gives the protein CASSFDRVRGDTQYF. This chain connects TRBV5-4 to TRBJ2-3; TRBD1 might be the D (5 bases). CDR3 length equals 15 residues. CDR1 SGHNT and CDR2 YYREEE come from the germline V gene (reference sequence). V was cut by 5 bases and J by 5 bases, with 18 bases left in between.

Many counts were recorded for this clonotype. The chain recombines TRBV7-3 with TRBJ1-2, with D maybe TRBD1 (5 bases). The CDR3 is made up of 14 amino acids. Germline V CDR1 and CDR2: SGHTA, FQGTGA. Trimming left V 4 bases short and J 3 bases short, with 12 bases between. The CDR3 nucleotides read TGTGCCAGCAGCTCCCGGGGAGGGGACTATGGCTACACCTTC. It encodes CASSSRGGDYGYTF.

This clonotype showed up many times. The chain recombines TRBV12-3 or TRBV12-4 with TRBJ2-1; 7 nucleotides line up with TRBD2. CDR3 length equals 11 residues. DNA for the CDR3: TGTGCTTGTCAGCGGGGAAATGAGCAGTTCTTC. It translates to CACQRGNEQFF.

This clonotype was observed many times. V usage is TRBV29-1 and J usage is TRBJ2-2; possibly TRBD1 for D (6 bases). V was clipped by 3 bases and J by 4 bases, with 12 bases between them. The germline CDR1 and CDR2 sequences are SQVTM and ANQGSEA. This CDR3 is 14 amino acids long. The CDR3 nucleotides are TGCAGCGTTGATCAGGGGATGATCACCGGGGAGCTGTTTTTT. It specifies CSVDQGMITGELFF.

The V gene is TRBV9, the J gene TRBJ2-5; D gene unclear. With 0 bases removed from V and 4 bases from J, the gap between germline ends came to 16 bases. This CDR3 spans 16 amino acids. Looked up from germline, CDR1 is SGDLS and CDR2 is YYNGEE. The DNA for the CDR3 is TGTGCCAGCAGCGTAGGTGCTAGTGTATTATCAGAGACCCAGTACTTC. Its protein product is CASSVGASVLSETQYF.

This chain joins TRBV6-1 and TRBJ2-7; D is unresolved. CDR3 size: 14 residues. Germline loops: CDR1 MNHNS, CDR2 SASEGT. V was trimmed by 3 bases and J by 3 bases, leaving 12 bases between them. CDR3 amino acids: CASSDWNRGYEQYF. DNA for the CDR3: TGTGCCAGCAGTGATTGGAACAGAGGCTACGAGCAGTACTTC.

This clonotype was recorded many times. The J gene is TRBJ2-7, the V gene TRBV29-1, with 8 bases matching TRBD1. V lost 7 bases to trimming and J lost 4 bases; unmatched junction nucleotides: 6. The germline CDR1 and CDR2 sequences are SQVTM and ANQGSEA. The CDR3 contains 12 residues. The CDR3 reads CSASGGKYEQYF. The DNA for the CDR3 is TGCAGCGCCTCAGGGGGCAAGTACGAGCAGTACTTC.

This chain links TRBV30 with TRBJ1-2; perhaps TRBD1 as D (6 bases). Trimming took 2 bases from V and 8 from J, leaving 18 bases between them. Germline values: CDR1 GTSNPN, CDR2 SVGIG (reference sequence). This CDR3 has 14 amino acids. CDR3 sequence reads: CAWSLKNRVFGYTF. The CDR3 region has the DNA TGTGCCTGGAGTCTGAAGAACAGGGTCTTCGGCTACACCTTC.

As regards this clonotype: In this CDR3 the conserved last residue, phenylalanine or tryptophan, is missing, so a read error is likely. The rearrangement uses TRBV3-1 and TRBJ2-7; D uncertain. V lost 1 base and J lost 4, with 2 bases in between. The CDR3 sequence is 11 residues long. Germline assignment: CDR1 LGHDT and CDR2 YNNKEL (reference sequence). CDR3 residues: CASSQGYEQYL. CDR3 coding DNA: TGTGCCAGCAGCCAAGGGTACGAGCAGTACCTC.

The chain has TRBV7-6 and TRBJ2-1; TRBD1 matches at 7 bases. V gave up 5 bases and J gave up 0 bases; unmatched junction bases: 4. CDR1 and CDR2 from the germline V gene are SGHVS and FNYEAQ. CDR3 length: 15 residues. CDR3 sequence: CASSARTGSYNEQFF. In DNA form, the CDR3 reads TGTGCCAGCAGCGCCAGGACAGGCTCCTACAATGAGCAGTTCTTC.

This clonotype was observed a few times. The rearrangement uses TRBV4-1 and TRBJ2-7; TRBD1 might be the D (5 bases). V lost 3 bases and J 0 bases, leaving 12 bases between the germline ends. The CDR3 is 15 amino acids. Germline lookup yields CDR1 MGHRA and CDR2 YSYEKL. The CDR3, as DNA: TGCGCCAGCAGCCAGACCCCAGGGAACTCCTACGAGCAGTACTTC. Translating it yields CASSQTPGNSYEQYF.

In this sample, this clonotype turned up many times. The V call is TRBV7-2, the J call TRBJ1-5; maybe TRBD1 (5 bases). The germline V gene has CDR1 SGHTA and CDR2 FQGNSA. V gave up 0 bases and J gave up 1 base, with 10 bases separating them. The CDR3 sequence is 16 residues long. CDR3 sequence reads: CASSLAKGASNQPQHF. In nucleotides, the CDR3 is TGTGCCAGCAGCTTAGCGAAAGGGGCGAGCAATCAGCCCCAGCATTTT.

This clonotype came up many times. The V gene is TRBV12-3 or TRBV12-4, the J gene TRBJ1-2; 11 nucleotides match TRBD1. The trim removed 5 bases at V and 3 bases at J, leaving 2 bases unmatched. The CDR3 is 14 residues long. The CDR3 loop is CASSGGQGDYGYTF. The CDR3 DNA follows: TGTGCCAGCAGTGGGGGACAGGGGGACTATGGCTACACCTTC.

Ten or more counts support this clonotype. The J gene is TRBJ2-7, the V gene TRBV3-1, with D unresolved. Germline CDR1 LGHDT, CDR2 YNNKEL (reference sequence). The CDR3 consists of 12 residues. Trimming cost V 0 bases and J 6 bases, with 6 bases left between them. The CDR3 bases are TGTGCCAGCAGCCAAGATCAGGTCGAGCAGTACTTC. Translating gives CASSQDQVEQYF.

This clonotype has at least ten counts. The V call is TRBV5-1, the J call TRBJ1-1; 9 bases map to TRBD1. Germline lookup yields CDR1 SGHRS and CDR2 YFSETQ. This CDR3 contains 13 residues. The V segment lost 4 bases and the J segment 7 bases; nucleotides outside the gene matches: 5. CDR3 bases: TGCGCCAGCAGCCAACAGGGGGCAGGTGAAGCTTTCTTT. Residues: CASSQQGAGEAFF.